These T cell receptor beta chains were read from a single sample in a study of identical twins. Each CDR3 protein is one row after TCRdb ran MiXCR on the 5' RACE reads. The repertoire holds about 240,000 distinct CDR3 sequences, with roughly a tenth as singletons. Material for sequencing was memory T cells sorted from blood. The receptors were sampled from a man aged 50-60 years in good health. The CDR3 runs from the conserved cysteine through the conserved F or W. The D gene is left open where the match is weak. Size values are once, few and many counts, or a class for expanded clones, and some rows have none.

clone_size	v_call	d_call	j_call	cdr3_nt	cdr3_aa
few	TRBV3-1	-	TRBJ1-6	TGTGCCAGCAGCCAGACGGGCTCCTATAATTCACCCCTCCACTTT	CASSQTGSYNSPLHF
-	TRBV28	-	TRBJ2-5	TGTGCCAGCAGTTTAAATGGGCGATTAGAGACCCAGTACTTC	CASSLNGRLETQYF
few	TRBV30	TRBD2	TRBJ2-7	TGTGCCTGGAGTCAATCAACTAGCGGGTACCAGTACGAGCAGTACTTC	CAWSQSTSGYQYEQYF
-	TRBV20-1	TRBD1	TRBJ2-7	TGCAGTGCCGAGGAGGTGACAGGGGGCCTCGAGCAGTACTTC	CSAEEVTGGLEQYF
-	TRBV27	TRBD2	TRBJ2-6	TGTGCCAGCAGCGGGGGGTACGGATTGCCTGGGGCCAACGTCCTGACTTTC	CASSGGYGLPGANVLTF
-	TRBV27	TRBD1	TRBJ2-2	TGTGCCAGCAGTTTAGGGACGGGGACAGGGGGCCTGTTTTTT	CASSLGTGTGGLFF
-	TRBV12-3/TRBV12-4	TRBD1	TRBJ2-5	TGTGCCAGCAGTCGATCGGACAGGGGGGCTACCCAGTACTTC	CASSRSDRGATQYF
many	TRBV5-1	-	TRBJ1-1	TGCGCCAGCAGCTTGGAACAGGGTGGTTCCACTGAAGCTTTCTTT	CASSLEQGGSTEAFF
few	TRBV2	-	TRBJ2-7	TGTGCCAGCAGACGCCCGGGGATCGACGAGCAGTACTTC	CASRRPGIDEQYF
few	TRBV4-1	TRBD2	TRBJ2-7	TGCGCCAGCAGCCAAGACGCGGGGGGGCAATACGAGCAGTACTTC	CASSQDAGGQYEQYF
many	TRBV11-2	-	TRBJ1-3	TGTGCCAGCAGCTTAATGGGGGGCTCCCGGGTTTTCGGAAACACCATATATTTT	CASSLMGGSRVFGNTIYF
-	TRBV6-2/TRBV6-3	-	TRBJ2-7	TGTGCCAGCGGTCAAAGCTACGAGCAGTACTTC	CASGQSYEQYF
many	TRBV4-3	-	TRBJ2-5	TGCGCCAGCAGCCAAGTTTCAGGTATACAAGAGACCCAGTACTTC	CASSQVSGIQETQYF
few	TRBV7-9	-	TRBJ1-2	TGTGCCAGCAGCCAAGCTAACTATGGCTACACCTTC	CASSQANYGYTF
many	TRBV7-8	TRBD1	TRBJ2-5	TGTGCCAGCAGCCCCCGTCGGGTCAGGGGGTTCGAGACCCAGTACTTC	CASSPRRVRGFETQYF
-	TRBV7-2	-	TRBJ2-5	TGTGCCAGCAGCCGAGAAGGGGCCCAGTACTTC	CASSREGAQYF
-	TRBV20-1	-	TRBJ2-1	TGCAGTGCGGCGGGTCAGGGGATTTCGCCCTACAATGAGCAGTTCTTC	CSAAGQGISPYNEQFF